Sequencing of this TCR beta chain was carried out in a study of molecular identifiers for immune sequencing clone quantification. Naive CD8 T cell sorting was performed on the CD8+CD4-CCR7+CD45RA+ phenotype. The table lists this clonotype with a few counts. Antigen specificity is unknown. TCRdb fed the PCR reads into MiXCR, producing one record per CDR3 protein. The table records about 100,000 distinct CDR3 sequences, approximately 40% of them present only once. V trimming: 5 bases; J trimming: 8 bases; junction bases outside the gene matches: 7. Germline V lookup: CDR1 MNHEY, CDR2 SMNVEV (reference sequence). The CDR3 runs 15 residues. Study observations and caveats: Effector cells had over 98% of their molecules in clones above 20 RNA copies, while naive cells had under 1%. Underestimation of highly expanded clone sizes could arise where identical TCR molecules share a barcode.

This clonotype was sampled from a human donor in good health. Some libraries in this study had Jurkat cell RNA spiked in. Sequenced material: naive CD8+ T cells from blood, with Jurkat cell RNA spiked in. Subset given: FACS-sorted CD8+CD4-CCR7+CD45RA+ naive T cells. The chain uses TRBV27 and TRBJ2-3; 13 bases map to TRBD2. CDR3 nucleotides: TGTGCCAGCAGTCCGGGACTAGCGGGGTCAAGTACGCAGTATTTT. Translating it yields CASSPGLAGSSTQYF.